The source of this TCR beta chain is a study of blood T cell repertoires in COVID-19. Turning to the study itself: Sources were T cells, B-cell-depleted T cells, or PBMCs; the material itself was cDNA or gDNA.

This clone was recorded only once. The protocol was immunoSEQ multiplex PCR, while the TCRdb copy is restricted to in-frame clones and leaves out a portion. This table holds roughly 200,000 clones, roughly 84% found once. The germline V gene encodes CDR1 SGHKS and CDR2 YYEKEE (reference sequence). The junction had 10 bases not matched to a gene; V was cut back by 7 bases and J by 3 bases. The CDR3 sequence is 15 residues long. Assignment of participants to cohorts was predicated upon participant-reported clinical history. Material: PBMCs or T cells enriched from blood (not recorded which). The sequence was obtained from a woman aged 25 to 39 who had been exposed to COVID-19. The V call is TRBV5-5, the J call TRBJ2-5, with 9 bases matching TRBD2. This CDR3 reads CASWASGDIKETQYF. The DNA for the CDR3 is TGTGCCAGCTGGGCTAGCGGGGACATAAAAGAGACCCAGTACTTC.